This T cell receptor beta chain was recorded in a study of cytomegalovirus exposure and HLA in healthy donors. General study points: Later analysis found that TCR beta chains associated with HLA were more clonally expanded than other, equally common chains.

PCR primers comprised 60 Vbeta and 13 Jbeta primers. Only in-frame clones appear in the TCRdb table, and some are missing; sequencing was by immunoSEQ multiplex PCR. The sample holds roughly 120,000 clones, about 76% seen once. Turning to this clone: The antigen is unknown.

The TCR sequence derives from a man aged 55 to 70 in good health and CMV-seropositive. Material for sequencing was PBMCs.

CDR3 sequence: CASSSGMNYEQYF. The CDR3 nucleotides read TGTGCCAGCAGCTCGGGGATGAACTACGAGCAGTACTTC. V is TRBV5-8 and J is TRBJ2-7; maybe TRBD2 (5 bases). Germline CDR1 SGHTS, CDR2 YDEGEE. CDR3 length: 13 amino acids. V lost 3 bases, J lost 3 bases, and 10 bases lay in between. The variable domain in full, completed from reference TRBV5-8 and TRBJ2-7, reads EAGVTQSPTHLIKTRGQQATLRCSPISGHTSVYWYQQALGLGLQFLLWYDEGEERNRGNFPPRFSGRQFPNYSSELNVNALELEDSALYLCASSSGMNYEQYFGPGTRLTVT.